This T cell receptor beta chain came from a study of response to subunit inactivated influenza vaccine. TCRdb re-analysed the RT-PCR reads in MiXCR, keeping a single row per CDR3 protein. This table has a few hundred thousand distinct CDR3 sequences, 12% to 15% appearing once. The CDR3 sequence is 15 residues long. V shed 3 bases, J shed 8 bases, and the junction held 8 bases outside the gene matches. Many counts were recorded for this clonotype. This sample comprised PBMCs from blood, obtained roughly 12 days after vaccination. This rearrangement joins TRBV12-3 or TRBV12-4 to TRBJ2-1; 9 bases align to TRBD1. The sequence was obtained from a man aged 50 or older who received an inactivated influenza vaccine. The CDR3 nucleotides read TGTGCCAGCAGTTTCGAGGACAGGGGAGGGCATGAGCAGTTCTTC. This codes for CASSFEDRGGHEQFF.